The 9 T cell receptor beta chains reported below all come from one sample, sequenced in a study of identical twins. In TCRdb, the 5' RACE reads were re-called with MiXCR into one record per CDR3 protein. This sample has hundreds of thousands of distinct CDR3 sequences, with about 18% found just once. Another study also made use of these data, one on T cells expressing NK-cell markers.

The source material was PBMCs. The receptors were sampled from a woman aged 18-29 years in good health.

The rearrangement links TRBV6-1 to TRBJ1-5, with D possibly TRBD1 on 6 matching bases. The CDR3 is 16 residues long. V dropped 4 bases and J dropped 0 bases, with 13 bases sitting between them. CDR1 is MNHNS and CDR2 is SASEGT in the germline V gene. The CDR3 coding sequence is TGTGCCAGCAGTGGGACAGTTCTCTATAGCAATCAGCCCCAGCATTTT. Protein: CASSGTVLYSNQPQHF.

This clonotype has only a few counts. The chain recombines TRBV20-1 with TRBJ1-4; D gene ambiguous. V was clipped by 6 bases and J by 8 bases, with 19 bases between them. Per germline, CDR1 DFQATT and CDR2 SNEGSKA (reference sequence). The CDR3 covers 14 residues. DNA of the CDR3: TGCAGTGCGAAAAGAGCGGGTGAACAGGAAAAACTGTTTTTT. This sequence encodes CSAKRAGEQEKLFF.

This clonotype was recorded once. The CDR3 here is CASSSNLLAGGQETQYF. CDR3 DNA sequence: TGTGCCAGCAGCTCAAACCTACTAGCGGGGGGCCAAGAGACCCAGTACTTC. V gene TRBV7-2 combines with J gene TRBJ2-5; 12 nucleotides agree with TRBD2. The CDR3 spans 17 residues. Germline values: CDR1 SGHTA, CDR2 FQGNSA. J was trimmed by 1 base and V by 4 bases; bases with no gene match: 7. The variable domain in full, with the rest retrieved from reference TRBV7-2 and TRBJ2-5, is GAGVSQSPSNKVTEKGKDVELRCDPISGHTALYWYRQSLGQGLEFLIYFQGNSAPDKSGLPSDRFSAERTGGSVSTLTIQRTQQEDSAVYLCASSSNLLAGGQETQYFGPGTRLLVL.

J is TRBJ2-5 and V is TRBV4-3; 8 positions agree with TRBD2. CDR3 length: 17 residues. Losses at the gene ends were 5 bases for V and 2 bases for J; bases not matched to a gene: 13. Germline V gene sequence: CDR1 LGHNA, CDR2 YSLEER. The CDR3 DNA follows: TGCGCCAGCAGCTTCTCCTACATCGGGACTAGACAAGAGACCCAGTACTTC. It yields the protein CASSFSYIGTRQETQYF.

The rearrangement uses TRBV6-1 and TRBJ2-7; TRBD1 aligns across 9 bases. Germline lookup yields CDR1 MNHNS and CDR2 SASEGT. The V and J ends lost 8 bases and 1 base, in that order; junction bases with no gene match: 6. The CDR3 is made up of 14 amino acids. The CDR3 DNA reads as TGTGCCAGCGGGGGACAGGGACCTTCCTACGAGCAGTACTTC. It codes for CASGGQGPSYEQYF.

V usage is TRBV5-1 and J usage is TRBJ2-7; D is uncertain. The CDR3 consists of 16 residues. V was clipped by 0 bases and J by 5 bases, with 18 bases between them. Germline-derived CDR1 and CDR2 are SGHRS and YFSETQ. In DNA, the CDR3 is TGCGCCAGCAGCTTGGCGGGCGGCAGTCCTTGGGACGAGCAGTACTTC. Translated: CASSLAGGSPWDEQYF.

The table lists this clonotype with a few counts. CDR3 region: CASSFYGGDYNEQFF. In DNA form, the CDR3 reads TGTGCCAGCAGCTTCTACGGAGGGGACTACAATGAGCAGTTCTTC. The chain uses TRBV7-2 and TRBJ2-1, with a weak D call TRBD2 (6 bases). This CDR3 has 15 amino acids. Germline values: CDR1 SGHTA, CDR2 FQGNSA. V lost 3 bases to trimming and J lost 3 bases, with 12 bases between them.

This clonotype was picked up many times. V and J are TRBV7-9 and TRBJ1-6; TRBD1 aligns across 7 bases. The CDR3 consists of 12 residues. Losses at the gene ends were 5 bases for V and 9 bases for J; bases not matched to a gene: 1. Germline CDR1 SEHNR, CDR2 FQNEAQ (reference sequence). In DNA form, the CDR3 reads TGTGCCAGCAGCCGGGACAGTTCACCCCTCCACTTT. Translation gives CASSRDSSPLHF.

The chain recombines TRBV11-2 with TRBJ2-7; 9 bases map to TRBD1. The CDR3 runs 15 residues. The germline V gene encodes CDR1 SGHAT and CDR2 FQNNGV. The ends lost 6 bases at V and 2 bases at J; junction bases unmatched: 8. The CDR3 DNA reads TGTGCCAGCAGGGAGCCGGGACAGGGTACCTACGAGCAGTACTTC. This sequence encodes CASREPGQGTYEQYF.